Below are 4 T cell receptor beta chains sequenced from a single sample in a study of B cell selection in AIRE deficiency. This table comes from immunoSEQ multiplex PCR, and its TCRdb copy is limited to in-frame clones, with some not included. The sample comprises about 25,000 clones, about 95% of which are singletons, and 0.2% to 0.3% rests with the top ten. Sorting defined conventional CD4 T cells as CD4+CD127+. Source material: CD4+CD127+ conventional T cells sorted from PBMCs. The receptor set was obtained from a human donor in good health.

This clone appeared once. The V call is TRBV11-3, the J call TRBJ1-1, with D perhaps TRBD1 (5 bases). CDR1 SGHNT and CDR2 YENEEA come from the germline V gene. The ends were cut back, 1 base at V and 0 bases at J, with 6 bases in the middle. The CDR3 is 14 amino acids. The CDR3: CASSLAGLNTEAFF. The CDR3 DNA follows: TGTGCCAGCAGCTTAGCAGGGCTGAACACTGAAGCTTTCTTT.

CDR3 in DNA: TGTGCCAGTAGTGGGCAGCCTGGGGCCAACGTCCTGACTTTC. Translation: CASSGQPGANVLTF. This chain links TRBV19 with TRBJ2-6; the D is unclear. CDR1 is LNHDA, CDR2 SQIVND, per germline (reference sequence). The CDR3 spans 14 residues. V dropped 5 bases and J dropped 2 bases, with 7 bases sitting between them.

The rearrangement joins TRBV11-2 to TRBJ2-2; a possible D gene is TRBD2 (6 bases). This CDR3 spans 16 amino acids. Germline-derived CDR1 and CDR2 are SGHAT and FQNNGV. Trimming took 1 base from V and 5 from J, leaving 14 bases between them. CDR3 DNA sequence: TGTGCCAGCAGCTTAGCTGTTGGGGGGAGTACCGGGGAGCTGTTTTTT. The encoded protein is CASSLAVGGSTGELFF.

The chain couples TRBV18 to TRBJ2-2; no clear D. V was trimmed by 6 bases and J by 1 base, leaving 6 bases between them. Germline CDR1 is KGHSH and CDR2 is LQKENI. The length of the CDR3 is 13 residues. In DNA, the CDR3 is TGTGCCAGCTCCCCGAAGAACACCGGGGAGCTGTTTTTT. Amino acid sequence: CASSPKNTGELFF.